This T cell receptor beta chain is from a study of blood T cell repertoires in COVID-19. Using immunoSEQ multiplex PCR, the repertoire was profiled, and TCRdb retains in-frame clones only, with some absent. The sample holds around 210,000 clones, 75% to 85% seen once. Material for sequencing was peripheral blood. The TCR was taken from a man aged 50 to 59 with COVID-19, enrolled during active disease.

The CDR3 is CASSLEASGAIGTQYF. The CDR3 DNA reads as TGCGCCAGCAGCTTGGAGGCTTCAGGGGCGATCGGTACGCAGTATTTT. The rearrangement joins TRBV5-1 to TRBJ2-3, with a possible D match to TRBD1 (6 bases). In germline, CDR1 is SGHRS, CDR2 YFSETQ. V lost 0 bases and J lost 8, with 19 bases in between. The CDR3 totals 16 residues.